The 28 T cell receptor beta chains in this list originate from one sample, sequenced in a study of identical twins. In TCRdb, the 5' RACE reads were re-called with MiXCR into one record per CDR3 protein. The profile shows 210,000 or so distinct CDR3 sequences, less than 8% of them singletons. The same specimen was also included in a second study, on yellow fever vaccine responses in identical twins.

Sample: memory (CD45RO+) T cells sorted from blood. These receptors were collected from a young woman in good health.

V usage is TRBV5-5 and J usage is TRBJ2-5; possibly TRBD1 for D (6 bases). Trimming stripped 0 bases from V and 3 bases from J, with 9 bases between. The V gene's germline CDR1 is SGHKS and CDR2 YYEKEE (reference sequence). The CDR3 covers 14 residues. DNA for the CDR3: TGTGCCAGCAGCTTGGCACCAGGGGAAGAGACCCAGTACTTC. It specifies CASSLAPGEETQYF.

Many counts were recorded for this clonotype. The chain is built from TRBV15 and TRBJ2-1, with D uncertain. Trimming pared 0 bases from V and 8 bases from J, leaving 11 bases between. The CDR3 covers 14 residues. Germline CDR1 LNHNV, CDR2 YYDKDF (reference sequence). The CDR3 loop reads CATSRDLNLDEQFF. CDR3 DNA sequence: TGTGCCACCAGCAGAGATTTGAACCTCGATGAGCAGTTCTTC.

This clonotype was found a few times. CDR3 sequence reads: CASAPRGGFSEAFF. Here the CDR3 DNA reads TGTGCCAGCGCTCCTCGAGGGGGGTTCTCTGAAGCTTTCTTT. The chain carries TRBV2 and TRBJ1-1; the D gene is possibly TRBD1 (6 bases). This CDR3 contains 14 residues. Per germline, CDR1 SNHLY and CDR2 FYNNEI. V was clipped by 8 bases and J by 6 bases, with 19 bases between them. Together with reference TRBV2 and TRBJ1-1, the CDR3 gives the full variable domain: EPEVTQTPSHQVTQMGQEVILRCVPISNHLYFYWYRQILGQKVEFLVSFYNNEISEKSEIFDDQFSVERPDGSNFTLKIRSTKLEDSAMYFCASAPRGGFSEAFFGQGTRLTVV.

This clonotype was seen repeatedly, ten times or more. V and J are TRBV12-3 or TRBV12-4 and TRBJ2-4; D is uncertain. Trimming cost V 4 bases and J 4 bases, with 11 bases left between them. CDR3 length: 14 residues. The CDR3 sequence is CASSYEQSKNIQYF. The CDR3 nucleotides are TGTGCCAGCAGTTATGAACAGTCGAAAAACATTCAGTACTTC.

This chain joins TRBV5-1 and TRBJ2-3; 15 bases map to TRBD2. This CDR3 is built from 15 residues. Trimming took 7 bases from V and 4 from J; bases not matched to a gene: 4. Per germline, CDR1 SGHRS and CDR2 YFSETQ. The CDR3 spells CASVGLAGGPDTQYF. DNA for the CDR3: TGCGCCAGCGTGGGACTAGCGGGAGGTCCAGATACGCAGTATTTT.

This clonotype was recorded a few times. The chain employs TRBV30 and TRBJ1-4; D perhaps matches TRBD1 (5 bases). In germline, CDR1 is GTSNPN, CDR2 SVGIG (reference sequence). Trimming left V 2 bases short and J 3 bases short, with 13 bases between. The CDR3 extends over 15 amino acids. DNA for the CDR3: TGTGCCTGGAGTCCCGGGGCGGTTTCTAATGAAAAACTGTTTTTT. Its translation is CAWSPGAVSNEKLFF.

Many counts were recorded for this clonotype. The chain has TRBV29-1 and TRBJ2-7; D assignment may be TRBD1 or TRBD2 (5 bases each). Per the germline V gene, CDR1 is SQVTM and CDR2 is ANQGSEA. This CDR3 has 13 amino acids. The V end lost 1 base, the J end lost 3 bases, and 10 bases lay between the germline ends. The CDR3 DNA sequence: TGCAGCGTTGAAGCCTCGGGACGCTACGAGCAGTACTTC. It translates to CSVEASGRYEQYF.

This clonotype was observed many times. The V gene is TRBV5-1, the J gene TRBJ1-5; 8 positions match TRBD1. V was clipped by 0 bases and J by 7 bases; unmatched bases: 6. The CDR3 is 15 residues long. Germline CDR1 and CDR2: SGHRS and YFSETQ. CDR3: CASSLGSQGAQPQHF. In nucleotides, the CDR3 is TGCGCCAGCAGCTTGGGAAGCCAGGGGGCCCAGCCCCAGCATTTT.

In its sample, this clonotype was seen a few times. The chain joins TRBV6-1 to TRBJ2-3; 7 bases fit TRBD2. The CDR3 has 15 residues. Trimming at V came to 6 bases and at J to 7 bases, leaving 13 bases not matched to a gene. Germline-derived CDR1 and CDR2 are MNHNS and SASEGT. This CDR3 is CASRITTSDINTQYF. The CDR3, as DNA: TGTGCCAGCAGGATCACTACTAGCGATATAAATACGCAGTATTTT.

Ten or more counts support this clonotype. CDR3 in DNA: TGCAGCGAAGGCGACAGGCTTCCCCCCTACGAGCAGTACTTC. Translated: CSEGDRLPPYEQYF. The V and J genes are TRBV29-1 and TRBJ2-7; D might be TRBD1 (6 bases). Germline CDR1 is SQVTM and CDR2 is ANQGSEA. Deletions cut 7 bases from V and 2 bases from J, with 18 bases between. The CDR3 runs 14 residues.

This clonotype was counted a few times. The CDR3 DNA sequence: TGTGCCAGCAGCCAAACTAGCGGGGGGGCCCGGGGTGGTGAGCAGTTCTTC. This codes for CASSQTSGGARGGEQFF. The gene calls are TRBV28 and TRBJ2-1; 13 bases align to TRBD2. CDR3 length: 17 amino acids. The germline CDR1 and CDR2 sequences are MDHEN and SYDVKM. V shed 6 bases and J 9 bases; nucleotides not matched to a gene: 14.

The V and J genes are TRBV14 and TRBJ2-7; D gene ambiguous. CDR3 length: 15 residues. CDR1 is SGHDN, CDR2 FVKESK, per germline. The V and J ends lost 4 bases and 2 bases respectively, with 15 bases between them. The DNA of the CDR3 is TGTGCCAGCAGCCGAGAAGAGGCGTTACCCTACGAGCAGTACTTC. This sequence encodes CASSREEALPYEQYF.

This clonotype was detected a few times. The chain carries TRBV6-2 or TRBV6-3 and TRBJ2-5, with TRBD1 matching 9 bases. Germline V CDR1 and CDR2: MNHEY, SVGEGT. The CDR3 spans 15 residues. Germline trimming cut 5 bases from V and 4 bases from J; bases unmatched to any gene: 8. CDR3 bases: TGTGCCAGCAGTCGAAATACAGGGGGCTCAGAGACCCAGTACTTC. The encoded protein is CASSRNTGGSETQYF.

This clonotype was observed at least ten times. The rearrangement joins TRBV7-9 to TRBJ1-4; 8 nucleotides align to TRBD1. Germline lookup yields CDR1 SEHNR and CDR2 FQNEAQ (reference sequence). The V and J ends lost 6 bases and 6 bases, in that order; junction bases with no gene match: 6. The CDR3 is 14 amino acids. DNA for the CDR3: TGTGCCAGCAGTGGGACAGGCCGAGATGAAAAACTGTTTTTT. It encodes CASSGTGRDEKLFF.

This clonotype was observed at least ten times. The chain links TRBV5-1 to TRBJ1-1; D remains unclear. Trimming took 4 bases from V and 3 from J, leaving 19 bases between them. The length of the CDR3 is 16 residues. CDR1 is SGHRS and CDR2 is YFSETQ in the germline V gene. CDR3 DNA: TGCGCCAGCAGCCGTGGACGGGCCGGGATTGACACTGAAGCTTTCTTT. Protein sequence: CASSRGRAGIDTEAFF.

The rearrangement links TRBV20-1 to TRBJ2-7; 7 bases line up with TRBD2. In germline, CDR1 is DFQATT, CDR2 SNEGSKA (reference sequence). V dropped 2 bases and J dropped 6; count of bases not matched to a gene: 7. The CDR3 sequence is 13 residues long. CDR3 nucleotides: TGCAGTGCTAGACGGGAGGTGTTAAGCGAGCAGTACTTC. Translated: CSARREVLSEQYF.

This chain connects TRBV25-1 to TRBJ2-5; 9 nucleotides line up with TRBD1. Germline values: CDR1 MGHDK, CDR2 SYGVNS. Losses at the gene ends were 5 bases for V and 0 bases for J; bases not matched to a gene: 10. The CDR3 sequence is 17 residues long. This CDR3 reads CASSSRDRDGDQETQYF. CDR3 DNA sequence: TGTGCCAGCAGTAGCCGGGACAGGGATGGGGACCAAGAGACCCAGTACTTC.

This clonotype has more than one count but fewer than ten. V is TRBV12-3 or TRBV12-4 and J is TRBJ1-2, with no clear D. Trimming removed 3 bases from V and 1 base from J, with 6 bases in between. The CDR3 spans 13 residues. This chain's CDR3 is CASSFSGNYGYTF. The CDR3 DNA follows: TGTGCCAGCAGTTTCTCGGGTAACTATGGCTACACCTTC.

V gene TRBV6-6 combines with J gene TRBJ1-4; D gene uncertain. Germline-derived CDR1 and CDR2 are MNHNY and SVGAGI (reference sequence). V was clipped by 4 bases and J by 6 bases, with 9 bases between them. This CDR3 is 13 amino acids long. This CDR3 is CASSFLWDEKLFF. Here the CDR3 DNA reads TGTGCCAGCAGTTTCTTGTGGGATGAAAAACTGTTTTTT.

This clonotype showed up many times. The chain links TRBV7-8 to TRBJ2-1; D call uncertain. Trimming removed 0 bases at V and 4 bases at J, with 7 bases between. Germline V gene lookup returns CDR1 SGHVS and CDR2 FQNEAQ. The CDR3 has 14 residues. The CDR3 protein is CASSLAASYNEQFF. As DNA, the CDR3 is TGTGCCAGCAGCTTAGCGGCTAGTTACAATGAGCAGTTCTTC.

The CDR3 region has the DNA TGCAGTGCCCCCCTGGGTCCGACCATGAACACTGAAGCTTTCTTT. It translates to CSAPLGPTMNTEAFF. The V call is TRBV20-1, the J call TRBJ1-1; D gene unclear. This CDR3 region has 15 residues. The V end lost 6 bases, the J end lost 0 bases, and 17 bases lay between the germline ends. Germline CDR1 reads DFQATT; CDR2 reads SNEGSKA (reference sequence).

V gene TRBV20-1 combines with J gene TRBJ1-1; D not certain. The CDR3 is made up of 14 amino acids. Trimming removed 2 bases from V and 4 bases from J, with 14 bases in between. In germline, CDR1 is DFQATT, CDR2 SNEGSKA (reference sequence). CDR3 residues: CSARTRGFFTEAFF. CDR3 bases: TGCAGTGCTAGAACCCGGGGATTCTTCACTGAAGCTTTCTTT.

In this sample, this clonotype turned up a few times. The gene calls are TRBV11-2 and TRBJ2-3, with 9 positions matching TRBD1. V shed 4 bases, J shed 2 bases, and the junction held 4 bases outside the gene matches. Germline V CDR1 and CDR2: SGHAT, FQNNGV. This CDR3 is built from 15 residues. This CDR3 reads CASSYQQGATDTQYF. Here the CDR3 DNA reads TGTGCCAGCAGCTACCAACAGGGGGCCACAGATACGCAGTATTTT.

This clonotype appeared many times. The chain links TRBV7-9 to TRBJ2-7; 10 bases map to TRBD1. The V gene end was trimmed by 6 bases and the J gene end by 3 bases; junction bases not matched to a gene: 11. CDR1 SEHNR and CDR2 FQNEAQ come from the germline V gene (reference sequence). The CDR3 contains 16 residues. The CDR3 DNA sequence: TGTGCCAGCAGTCCAACGTGGGACAGGGGAATCTACGAGCAGTACTTC. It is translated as CASSPTWDRGIYEQYF.

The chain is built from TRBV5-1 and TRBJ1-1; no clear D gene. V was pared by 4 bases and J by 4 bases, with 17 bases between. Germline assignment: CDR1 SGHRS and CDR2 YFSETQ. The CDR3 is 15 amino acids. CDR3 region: CASSLMDARGTEAFF. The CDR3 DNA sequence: TGCGCCAGCAGCCTTATGGACGCCCGCGGCACTGAAGCTTTCTTT.

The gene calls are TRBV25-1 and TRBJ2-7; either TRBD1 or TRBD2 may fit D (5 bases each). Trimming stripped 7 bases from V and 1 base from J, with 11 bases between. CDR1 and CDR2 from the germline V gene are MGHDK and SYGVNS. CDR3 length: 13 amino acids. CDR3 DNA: TGTGCCAGCACCGGGACCCCGTCCTACGAGCAGTACTTC. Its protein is CASTGTPSYEQYF.

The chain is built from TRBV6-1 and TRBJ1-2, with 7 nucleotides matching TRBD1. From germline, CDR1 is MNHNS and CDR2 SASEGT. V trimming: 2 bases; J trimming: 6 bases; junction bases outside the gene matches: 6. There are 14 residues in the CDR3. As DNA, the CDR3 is TGTGCCAGCAGTGAATTGGGGACAGAAAATGGCTACACCTTC. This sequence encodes CASSELGTENGYTF.

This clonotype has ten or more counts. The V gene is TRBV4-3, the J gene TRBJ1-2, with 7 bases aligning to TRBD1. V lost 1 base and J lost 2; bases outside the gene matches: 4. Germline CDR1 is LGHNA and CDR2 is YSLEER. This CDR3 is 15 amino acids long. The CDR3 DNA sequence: TGCGCCAGCAGCCAAGTTTCGGGACAGAACTATGGCTACACCTTC. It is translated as CASSQVSGQNYGYTF.